The 21 T cell receptor beta chains in this list originate from one sample, sequenced in a study of blood T cells in healthy people across ages. Primers used in a second PCR of roughly 7 to 12 cycles were a sample-barcoded 5' primer and a J-beta primer mix. TCRdb called the 5' RACE reads again in MiXCR, with one record for every CDR3 protein. The table shows 600,000 to 850,000 distinct CDR3 sequences, with 43% occurring only once. Sequencing used blood. The source of these receptors is a woman in her sixties or seventies in good health.

A few counts support this clonotype. The chain recombines TRBV12-3 or TRBV12-4 with TRBJ2-6; D is unclear. V was shortened by 8 bases and J by 0 bases, with 8 bases between the two germline ends. This CDR3 region has 14 residues. This CDR3 is CASGPSSGANVLTF. The CDR3 DNA sequence: TGTGCCAGCGGGCCTTCCTCTGGGGCCAACGTCCTGACTTTC.

The V gene is TRBV20-1, the J gene TRBJ1-2, with 8 positions matching TRBD1. With V trimmed by 0 bases and J by 7 bases, 4 bases remained unmatched. The CDR3 is 13 amino acids. CDR1 is DFQATT and CDR2 is SNEGSKA in the germline V gene (reference sequence). For the CDR3, the DNA is TGCAGTGCTAGAGATACAGGGGGTGGTGGCTACACCTTC. Protein sequence: CSARDTGGGGYTF.

This clonotype was detected only a few times. The gene calls are TRBV3-1 and TRBJ1-1, with D perhaps TRBD1 (6 bases). Germline CDR1 reads LGHDT; CDR2 reads YNNKEL (reference sequence). V was shortened by 1 base and J by 4 bases, with 13 bases between the two germline ends. The CDR3 is 15 amino acids. Written as DNA, the CDR3 is TGTGCCAGCAGCCAAGTGCCAGGGGAAGGCACTGAAGCTTTCTTT. This sequence encodes CASSQVPGEGTEAFF.

This chain uses TRBV20-1 with TRBJ2-5; the D gene is possibly TRBD2 (6 bases). The CDR3 spans 13 residues. Germline-derived CDR1 and CDR2 are DFQATT and SNEGSKA (reference sequence). Trimming removed 4 bases at V and 2 bases at J, with 11 bases between. CDR3 region: CSAKDGGQETQYF. CDR3 DNA sequence: TGCAGTGCTAAGGACGGGGGACAAGAGACCCAGTACTTC.

As DNA, the CDR3 is TGTGCCAGCAGCTTAGAGGTGATTACCTACGAGCAGTACTTC. This encodes CASSLEVITYEQYF. The V call is TRBV11-2, the J call TRBJ2-7, with unresolved D. CDR1 and CDR2 (germline): SGHAT, FQNNGV. V was pared by 0 bases and J by 2 bases, with 8 bases between. The CDR3 totals 14 residues.

The chain links TRBV6-1 to TRBJ2-5, with D hard to call. V lost 7 bases, J lost 5 bases, and 5 bases lay in between. Germline V gives CDR1 MNHNS, CDR2 SASEGT. This CDR3 contains 10 residues. The CDR3 spells CASTGETQYF. The CDR3 nucleotides are TGTGCCAGCACCGGGGAGACCCAGTACTTC.

This clonotype has a handful of counts. This rearrangement joins TRBV24-1 to TRBJ2-2; D not certain. The CDR3 runs to 14 residues. Trimming took 4 bases from V and 3 from J, leaving 8 bases between them. The germline gives CDR1 KGHDR, CDR2 SFDVKD. The CDR3 is CATSDDRHTGELFF. In DNA, the CDR3 is TGTGCCACCAGTGACGATAGACACACCGGGGAGCTGTTTTTT.

On this clonotype: A much larger clonotype is one base distant, so this may be a read error. The chain has TRBV6-6 and TRBJ2-7, with 9 bases identical to TRBD2. TRBJ2-5 explains the end of the DNA better; the J call may be wrong. The CDR3 extends over 15 amino acids. Looked up from germline, CDR1 is MNHNY and CDR2 is SVGAGI (reference sequence). CDR3 sequence: CASSSPAGGRGTQYF. The CDR3 bases are TGTGCCAGCAGTTCACCAGCGGGGGGTCGAGGGACCCAGTACTTC.

This chain connects TRBV20-1 to TRBJ1-2; a weak D match, TRBD1 (5 bases). Germline V gene data show CDR1 as DFQATT and CDR2 as SNEGSKA (reference sequence). This CDR3 region has 14 residues. Trimming pared 6 bases from V and 0 bases from J, leaving 14 bases between. As DNA, the CDR3 is TGCAGTGCGGGACGGGGGGATGCTAACTATGGCTACACCTTC. Translated: CSAGRGDANYGYTF.

This clonotype was seen more than once but under ten times. This chain links TRBV6-5 with TRBJ2-7, with 8 bases fitting TRBD2. Trimming took 8 bases from V and 6 from J; bases not matched to a gene: 9. The CDR3 contains 13 residues. Germline-derived CDR1 and CDR2 are MNHEY and SVGAGI. In nucleotides, the CDR3 is TGTGCCAGCCTCGGGAGGGCTGGGGCCGAGCAGTACTTC. Translated, it gives CASLGRAGAEQYF.

The CDR3 sequence: CASSSWGSTYEQYF. In DNA, the CDR3 is TGTGCCAGCAGCTCCTGGGGGAGTACCTACGAGCAGTACTTC. V and J are TRBV5-6 and TRBJ2-7; perhaps D is TRBD1 or TRBD2 (5 bases each). The CDR3 is 14 residues long. With 3 bases removed from V and 2 bases from J, the gap between germline ends came to 12 bases. The germline gives CDR1 SGHDT, CDR2 YYEEEE.

This clonotype came up once. This chain joins TRBV5-1 and TRBJ2-1; 7 positions agree with TRBD2. Losses at the gene ends were 3 bases for V and 3 bases for J; bases not matched to a gene: 3. This CDR3 is built from 14 residues. Germline V gene sequence: CDR1 SGHRS, CDR2 YFSETQ. CDR3 region: CASSSTSYYNEQFF. The CDR3, as DNA: TGCGCCAGCAGCTCGACTAGCTACTACAATGAGCAGTTCTTC. Based on the CDR3 plus reference TRBV5-1 and TRBJ2-1, the full variable domain is KAGVTQTPRYLIKTRGQQVTLSCSPISGHRSVSWYQQTPGQGLQFLFEYFSETQRNKGNFPGRFSGRQFSNSRSEMNVSTLELGDSALYLCASSSTSYYNEQFFGPGTRLTVL.

The genes are TRBV5-6 and TRBJ1-2, with a weak D call TRBD1 (5 bases). Trimming took 4 bases from V and 8 from J, leaving 24 bases between them. The CDR3 consists of 16 residues. Germline-derived CDR1 and CDR2 are SGHDT and YYEEEE. In DNA, the CDR3 is TGTGCCAGCAGCACGGGTGGGGACCCCTTCAAGGGCGGCTACACCTTC. Its protein product is CASSTGGDPFKGGYTF. The variable domain in full, completed from reference TRBV5-6 and TRBJ1-2, reads DAGVTQSPTHLIKTRGQQVTLRCSPKSGHDTVSWYQQALGQGPQFIFQYYEEEERQRGNFPDRFSGHQFPNYSSELNVNALLLGDSALYLCASSTGGDPFKGGYTFGSGTRLTVV.

The chain has TRBV29-1 and TRBJ2-7; D is undetermined. Germline loops: CDR1 SQVTM, CDR2 ANQGSEA. V lost 2 bases and J lost 2, with 13 bases in between. The CDR3 is 14 amino acids. The CDR3 DNA follows: TGCAGCGTTGAATTATACAGTGGGACCTACGAGCAGTACTTC. This codes for CSVELYSGTYEQYF.

Note on this clonotype: This CDR3 is missing its conserved last phenylalanine or tryptophan, likely due to a read error. This chain uses TRBV25-1 with TRBJ1-4; tentatively, D is TRBD1 (5 bases). The germline V gene encodes CDR1 MGHDK and CDR2 SYGVNS. The CDR3 has 15 residues. Trimming took 1 base from V and 6 from J, leaving 12 bases between them. The CDR3 coding sequence is TGTGCCAGCAGTGAATTGGGGCTGGGGGATGAAAAACTGTTTTAT. Translated, it gives CASSELGLGDEKLFY.

This clonotype has just one count. The rearrangement links TRBV7-3 to TRBJ2-7; 13 bases line up with TRBD2. The J call may be mistaken, given a closer DNA end match to TRBJ2-5. CDR3 length: 17 residues. Looked up from germline, CDR1 is SGHTA and CDR2 is FQGTGA. This chain's CDR3 is CASSSNGLAGVLETQYF. CDR3 nucleotide sequence: TGTGCCAGCAGCTCTAACGGACTAGCGGGAGTCCTAGAGACCCAGTACTTC.

In its sample, this clonotype was seen many times. V and J are TRBV24-1 and TRBJ2-1; 9 positions match TRBD1. From germline, CDR1 is KGHDR and CDR2 SFDVKD. Trimming at V came to 7 bases and at J to 15 bases, leaving 6 bases not matched to a gene. The CDR3 runs to 11 residues. DNA for the CDR3: TGTGCCACCAGGATCCGGGACAGGGCGTTCTTC. It yields the protein CATRIRDRAFF.

CDR3 in DNA: TGTGCCAGCAGGGACGGACAGGGGGAAGGCTACACCTTC. This sequence encodes CASRDGQGEGYTF. V usage is TRBV6-6 and J usage is TRBJ1-2; TRBD1 aligns across 10 bases. With V trimmed by 6 bases and J by 8 bases, 6 bases remained unmatched. Germline CDR1 reads MNHNY; CDR2 reads SVGAGI (reference sequence). This CDR3 is 13 amino acids long.

This clonotype was seen more than once but under ten times. The rearrangement joins TRBV4-2 to TRBJ1-2, with D maybe TRBD1 (5 bases). The CDR3 is made up of 14 amino acids. Per germline, CDR1 LGHNA and CDR2 YNFKEQ. Trimming removed 4 bases at V and 4 bases at J, with 13 bases between. CDR3 amino acids: CASSPDGTAYGYTF. CDR3 DNA: TGTGCCAGCAGCCCAGACGGGACCGCCTATGGCTACACCTTC.

Points on this clonotype: A single base separates this from a much larger clone, so it may be a read error. The V call is TRBV5-1, the J call TRBJ2-5; 7 bases match TRBD2. This CDR3 has 15 residues. J lost 1 base, V lost 5 bases, and 8 bases had no gene match. CDR1 and CDR2 from the germline V gene are SGHRS and YFSETQ. The DNA for the CDR3 is TGCGCCAGCAGGCAAACTAGCGCCTCCCAAGAGACCCAGTACTTC. This translates into CASRQTSASQETQYF.

This chain links TRBV13 with TRBJ1-2, with a tentative D call TRBD1 (5 bases). The V gene lost 0 bases and the J gene lost 7 bases, with 12 bases spanning the gap. This CDR3 has 14 amino acids. Germline lookup yields CDR1 PRHDT and CDR2 FYEKMQ (reference sequence). CDR3 DNA: TGTGCCAGCAGCTTAGGGACCCCTGGGGCTGGCTACACCTTC. Translating gives CASSLGTPGAGYTF.